This T cell receptor (beta chain) came from a study of T cell repertoires in cytomegalovirus infection. Study-level background: Peptides in the study included HLA-C-restricted and HLA-B-restricted CMV epitopes. Public TCR beta signature analysis indicated the presence of both CMV infection and matching HLA type. Study findings and constraints: Ex vivo, HLA-C-restricted CMV-specific TCR beta clonotypes prevailed over the rest of the response. Pooled public TCR beta family frequency picked out CMV carriers with the relevant HLA.

Germline CDR1 reads DFQATT; CDR2 reads SNEGSKA (reference sequence). This CDR3 region has 14 residues. V was pared by 5 bases and J by 6 bases, with 18 bases between. Comments on this clonotype: The antigen is unknown.

From the reads, TCRdb called clonotypes with MiXCR, one entry per CDR3 protein. The table lists hundreds of thousands of distinct CDR3 sequences, about two fifths of them singletons. Sequenced here: cultured PBMCs, sampled from culture after CMV antigen stimulation. The V and J genes are TRBV20-1 and TRBJ2-3, with D uncertain. The TCR originated in a human donor in good health (CMV status not recorded). Some clones in this sample may be carry-over from other donors' samples. CDR3 coding DNA: TGCAGTGCTGCCCAGGCGCCAGCTGCTGATACGCAGTATTTT. It translates to CSAAQAPAADTQYF.